Each of the 7 T cell receptor beta chains below was sequenced from the same sample in a study of a mutant IDH1 vaccine in newly diagnosed glioma. Time point described: week 35, safety follow-up. Vaccination used 300 ug of mutant IDH1 20-mer peptide per dose, with topical imiquimod. Antigen specificity for these receptors is unknown. Profiled with immunoSEQ multiplex PCR; TCRdb holds only in-frame clones, not every one. This sample has roughly 26,000 clones, with approximately 87% found just once. The material sequenced was PBMCs, taken from a glioma patient whose treatment included an IDH1 peptide vaccine. The receptors shown here come from a young man with glioma.

The rearrangement links TRBV5-1 to TRBJ1-2; no firm D call. The CDR3 spans 14 residues. Trimming cost V 0 bases and J 6 bases, with 12 bases left between them. Germline V lookup: CDR1 SGHRS, CDR2 YFSETQ. CDR3 bases: TGCGCCAGCAGCTTGGCTCGGCCTTCGGATGGCTACACCTTC. Translated, it gives CASSLARPSDGYTF. Looking up the rest from reference TRBV5-1 and TRBJ1-2 gives the full variable domain: KAGVTQTPRYLIKTRGQQVTLSCSPISGHRSVSWYQQTPGQGLQFLFEYFSETQRNKGNFPGRFSGRQFSNSRSEMNVSTLELGDSALYLCASSLARPSDGYTFGSGTRLTVV.

This clone was observed a handful of times. The chain combines TRBV2 with TRBJ1-1; 9 bases fit TRBD1. Germline loops: CDR1 SNHLY, CDR2 FYNNEI. CDR3 length: 20 amino acids. Losses at the gene ends were 1 base for V and 4 bases for J; bases not matched to a gene: 19. This CDR3 is CASSEEGVLGAQGAVTEAFF. The CDR3 DNA follows: TGTGCCAGCAGTGAAGAAGGAGTTCTAGGGGCACAGGGGGCGGTCACTGAAGCTTTCTTT.

V gene TRBV7-4 combines with J gene TRBJ2-5, with TRBD1 matching 10 bases. The CDR3 length is 16 residues. The junction had 10 bases not matched to a gene; V was cut back by 5 bases and J by 4 bases. The germline CDR1 and CDR2 sequences are SGHVT and SQSDAQ. CDR3: CASSMPGTGAPETQYF. The CDR3 DNA reads TGTGCCAGCAGCATGCCCGGGACAGGGGCCCCAGAGACCCAGTACTTC.

The chain links TRBV6-4 to TRBJ1-1; TRBD1 aligns across 8 bases. This CDR3 has 19 residues. Germline V gives CDR1 MRHNA, CDR2 SNTAGT. V was pared by 7 bases and J by 1 base, with 20 bases of the junction left unmatched. The CDR3 bases are TGTGCCAGCACCCCGGAGCCGGTGGGCAGGGGGCTAGGGAACACTGAAGCTTTCTTT. It encodes CASTPEPVGRGLGNTEAFF.

V usage is TRBV2 and J usage is TRBJ2-2, with D perhaps matching TRBD1 (5 bases). Trimming pared 6 bases from V and 1 base from J, leaving 9 bases between. This CDR3 contains 14 residues. Germline loops: CDR1 SNHLY, CDR2 FYNNEI. The CDR3 DNA follows: TGTGCCAGCAGGGTGGGGCGGAACACCGGGGAGCTGTTTTTT. It encodes CASRVGRNTGELFF.

The chain has TRBV7-8 and TRBJ2-7; D may be TRBD1 (6 bases). Germline values: CDR1 SGHVS, CDR2 FQNEAQ. Deletions cut 5 bases from V and 3 bases from J, with 17 bases between. The CDR3 length is 15 residues. The CDR3 nucleotides read TGTGCCAGCAGCGACACCGGGACAAATCTCTACGAGCAGTACTTC. Amino acid sequence: CASSDTGTNLYEQYF.

The chain is built from TRBV4-1 and TRBJ1-2; 7 bases fit TRBD1. Germline V gene lookup returns CDR1 MGHRA and CDR2 YSYEKL. The trim removed 0 bases at V and 4 bases at J, leaving 11 bases unmatched. This CDR3 has 17 residues. The CDR3 reads CASSQDGRAGGFYGYTF. CDR3 bases: TGCGCCAGCAGCCAAGATGGGAGGGCAGGGGGTTTCTATGGCTACACCTTC.